This is a list of T cell receptor beta chains from one sample in a study of spatial heterogeneity in lung cancer. TCRdb reprocessed the 5' RACE reads via MiXCR and lists one record per CDR3 protein. In the table there are about 11,000 distinct CDR3 sequences, roughly 7.9% of which are singletons. The sequenced sample was lung tumor tissue, obtained at surgery. The receptors originated from a female donor with early-stage non-small cell lung cancer. The CDR3 runs from the conserved cysteine through the conserved F or W. D genes are given only for firm matches. Only some rows state a clone size, as once, few, many or a class for expanded clones.

clone_size	v_call	j_call	d_call	cdr3_aa	cdr3_nt
many	TRBV7-9	TRBJ1-5	.	CASSYSQNQPQHF	TGTGCCAGCAGCTACAGCCAAAATCAGCCCCAGCATTTT
many	TRBV9	TRBJ2-6	TRBD1	CASSAPQGFSGANVLTF	TGTGCCAGCAGCGCTCCACAGGGGTTCTCTGGGGCCAACGTCCTGACTTTC
many	TRBV12-3/TRBV12-4	TRBJ2-5	.	CASSLYLTETQYF	TGTGCCAGCAGTTTGTATCTCACGGAGACCCAGTACTTC
many	TRBV10-3	TRBJ1-1	.	CATQAQGNTEAFF	TGTGCCACACAGGCGCAGGGGAACACTGAAGCTTTCTTT
.	TRBV13	TRBJ2-5	.	CASSRDPQDGTQYF	TGTGCCAGCAGCCGGGACCCGCAGGACGGGACCCAGTACTTC
many	TRBV7-6	TRBJ1-1	.	CASSLAPTGNTEAFF	TGTGCCAGCAGCTTAGCACCCACAGGGAACACTGAAGCTTTCTTT
few	TRBV6-1	TRBJ1-5	.	CASILGVSNQPQHF	TGTGCCAGCATCTTAGGGGTAAGCAATCAGCCCCAGCATTTT
many	TRBV10-3	TRBJ2-2	.	CAISEGAGELFF	TGTGCCATCAGTGAGGGGGCCGGGGAGCTGTTTTTT
.	TRBV20-1	TRBJ2-5	.	CSASRSQETQYF	TGCAGTGCTAGTCGCAGTCAAGAGACCCAGTACTTC
many	TRBV2	TRBJ1-5	.	CASMGTRSNQPQHF	TGTGCCAGCATGGGGACCCGTAGCAATCAGCCCCAGCATTTT
.	TRBV20-1	TRBJ2-1	.	CSAGGRRDEQFF	TGCAGTGCCGGGGGCAGGCGGGATGAGCAGTTCTTC
many	TRBV4-3	TRBJ1-1	TRBD1	CASSLGGTGALNTEAFF	TGCGCCAGCAGCCTCGGCGGGACAGGGGCCCTGAACACTGAAGCTTTCTTT
many	TRBV5-1	TRBJ2-5	.	CASSLEGYQETQYF	TGCGCCAGCAGCTTGGAGGGGTACCAAGAGACCCAGTACTTC
many	TRBV2	TRBJ1-1	.	CASSDEAGEINTEAFF	TGTGCCAGCAGTGACGAGGCAGGGGAGATTAACACTGAAGCTTTCTTT
medium-sized	TRBV12-3/TRBV12-4	TRBJ2-3	.	CASTSADTQYF	TGTGCCAGCACCTCGGCGGATACGCAGTATTTT
few	TRBV30	TRBJ1-2	.	CAWRLGISDYGYTF	TGTGCCTGGAGGTTAGGCATCTCTGACTATGGCTACACCTTC
many	TRBV9	TRBJ1-6	.	CASSVGVQNSPLHF	TGTGCCAGCAGCGTAGGTGTCCAAAATTCACCCCTCCACTTT
few	TRBV3-1	TRBJ2-2	TRBD2	CASSQVIPTSGARTGELFF	TGTGCCAGCAGCCAAGTTATCCCGACTAGCGGGGCGAGAACCGGGGAGCTGTTTTTT